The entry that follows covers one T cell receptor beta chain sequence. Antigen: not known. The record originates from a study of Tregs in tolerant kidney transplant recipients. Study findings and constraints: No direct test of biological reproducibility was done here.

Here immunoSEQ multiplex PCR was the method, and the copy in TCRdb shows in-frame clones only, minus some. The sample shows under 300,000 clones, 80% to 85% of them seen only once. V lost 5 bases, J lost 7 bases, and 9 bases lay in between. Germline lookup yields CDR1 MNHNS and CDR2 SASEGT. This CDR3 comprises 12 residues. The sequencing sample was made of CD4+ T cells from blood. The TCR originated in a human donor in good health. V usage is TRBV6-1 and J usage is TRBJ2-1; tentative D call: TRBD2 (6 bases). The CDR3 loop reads CASSSGGNEQFF. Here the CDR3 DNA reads TGTGCCAGCAGTTCCGGAGGGAATGAGCAGTTCTTC.